This entry lists 30 T cell receptor beta chains sequenced from one sample in a study of cytomegalovirus exposure and HLA in healthy donors. PCR used 60 Vbeta primers and 13 Jbeta primers. The protocol was immunoSEQ multiplex PCR, while the TCRdb copy is restricted to in-frame clones and leaves out a portion. The sample carries about 160,000 clones, 70% to 80% recorded once. The sequenced sample was PBMCs. All receptors come from a man younger than 35 in good health and CMV-seropositive.

V is TRBV5-1 and J is TRBJ1-2; D is undetermined. Trimming cost V 4 bases and J 1 base, with 17 bases left between them. The length of the CDR3 is 16 residues. Germline values: CDR1 SGHRS, CDR2 YFSETQ. The CDR3: CASSPTQVPVNYGYTF. The CDR3 DNA follows: TGCGCCAGCAGCCCGACTCAAGTACCAGTTAACTATGGCTACACCTTC.

V and J are TRBV9 and TRBJ2-7; 13 bases fit TRBD2. This CDR3 is built from 15 residues. The germline V gene encodes CDR1 SGDLS and CDR2 YYNGEE. The V gene end was trimmed by 2 bases and the J gene end by 6 bases; junction bases not matched to a gene: 5. The CDR3 nucleotides are TGTGCCAGCAGCGTGACTAGCGGGAGGTTCTCCGAGCAGTACTTC. The encoded protein is CASSVTSGRFSEQYF.

This clone was detected only a few times. This chain joins TRBV6-1 and TRBJ2-7; perhaps TRBD2 as D (6 bases). The CDR3 covers 15 residues. The germline gives CDR1 MNHNS, CDR2 SASEGT. V lost 7 bases and J lost 0, with 16 bases in between. The CDR3 is CASTRSSVRSYEQYF. The CDR3 region has the DNA TGTGCCAGCACCCGCTCTAGCGTCCGCTCCTACGAGCAGTACTTC.

This clone is a singleton in its sample. The genes are TRBV2 and TRBJ2-4; no clear D gene. This CDR3 region has 17 residues. Germline-derived CDR1 and CDR2 are SNHLY and FYNNEI. The V end lost 1 base, the J end lost 0 bases, and 13 bases lay between the germline ends. The CDR3 region is CASSEGAGILAKNIQYF. CDR3 DNA: TGTGCCAGCAGTGAAGGTGCAGGAATACTAGCCAAAAACATTCAGTACTTC.

The J gene is TRBJ1-2, the V gene TRBV9; no firm D call. The CDR3 extends over 12 amino acids. CDR1 is SGDLS and CDR2 is YYNGEE in the germline V gene. With 2 bases removed from V and 2 bases from J, the gap between germline ends came to 4 bases. CDR3 bases: TGTGCCAGCAGCGTTCCGAACTATGGCTACACCTTC. Translation gives CASSVPNYGYTF.

The chain uses TRBV14 and TRBJ1-2, with 7 bases aligning to TRBD1. The CDR3 spans 14 residues. Germline V gene sequence: CDR1 SGHDN, CDR2 FVKESK. Trimming took 4 bases from V and 5 from J; bases not matched to a gene: 7. The CDR3 DNA follows: TGTGCCAGCAGCCCGGTGGGACAGACTTATGGCTACACCTTC. Translating it yields CASSPVGQTYGYTF. Variable domain in full (rest from reference TRBV14 and TRBJ1-2): EAGVTQFPSHSVIEKGQTVTLRCDPISGHDNLYWYRRVMGKEIKFLLHFVKESKQDESGMPNNRFLAERTGGTYSTLKVQPAELEDSGVYFCASSPVGQTYGYTFGSGTRLTVV.

This sequence joins TRBV11-3 and TRBJ2-3; the match to TRBD2 covers 7 bases. The V and J ends lost 5 bases and 2 bases, in that order; junction bases with no gene match: 1. The CDR3 consists of 13 residues. Germline V CDR1 and CDR2: SGHNT, YENEEA. CDR3: CASSRDYTDTQYF. The DNA of the CDR3 is TGTGCCAGCAGCCGGGACTACACAGATACGCAGTATTTT.

This chain links TRBV6-1 with TRBJ2-2; D ambiguous. This CDR3 comprises 13 residues. The germline V gene encodes CDR1 MNHNS and CDR2 SASEGT. Trimming cost V 3 bases and J 3 bases, with 5 bases left between them. Here the CDR3 reads CASSDTDTGELFF. The CDR3 DNA follows: TGTGCCAGCAGTGACACTGACACCGGGGAGCTGTTTTTT.

The rearrangement uses TRBV6-1 and TRBJ1-3; TRBD1 aligns across 9 bases. The CDR3 is made up of 14 amino acids. From germline, CDR1 is MNHNS and CDR2 SASEGT. Trimming removed 8 bases from V and 2 bases from J; junction bases left unmatched: 4. The DNA of the CDR3 is TGTGCCAGCCTAGGGGACAGGGCTGGAAACACCATATATTTT. Residues: CASLGDRAGNTIYF.

The gene calls are TRBV9 and TRBJ1-4, with TRBD1 as a possible D gene (5 bases). Trimming shortened V by 0 bases and J by 4 bases, and 10 bases separated the two germline ends. The CDR3 length is 15 residues. Germline CDR1 reads SGDLS; CDR2 reads YYNGEE. DNA for the CDR3: TGTGCCAGCAGCGTAGCGACAGCTAATAATGAAAAACTGTTTTTT. Residues: CASSVATANNEKLFF. Full variable domain (outside the CDR3, taken from reference TRBV9 and TRBJ1-4): DSGVTQTPKHLITATGQRVTLRCSPRSGDLSVYWYQQSLDQGLQFLIQYYNGEERAKGNILERFSAQQFPDLHSELNLSSLELGDSALYFCASSVATANNEKLFFGSGTQLSVL.

The table lists this clone with a count of one. The chain carries TRBV4-1 and TRBJ2-3; TRBD2 matches 9 bases. This CDR3 is 14 amino acids long. Per germline, CDR1 MGHRA and CDR2 YSYEKL. J was trimmed by 6 bases and V by 4 bases; bases with no gene match: 5. CDR3 region: CASSRLAGQDTQYF. CDR3 coding DNA: TGCGCCAGCAGCCGCCTAGCGGGGCAGGATACGCAGTATTTT.

The chain uses TRBV10-3 and TRBJ1-1; TRBD1 is a possible D gene (6 bases). The germline gives CDR1 ENHRY, CDR2 SYGVKD. This CDR3 has 14 amino acids. V lost 6 bases, J lost 3 bases, and 14 bases lay in between. CDR3 sequence reads: CAISASTGYTEAFF. The CDR3 region has the DNA TGTGCCATCAGCGCCTCCACAGGGTACACTGAAGCTTTCTTT.

CDR3 nucleotide sequence: TGTGCCAGCAGCTACACAGGGGGACCAGGGGCAGATACGCAGTATTTT. Translation gives CASSYTGGPGADTQYF. The chain couples TRBV7-8 to TRBJ2-3; TRBD1 agrees at 8 bases. V was clipped by 4 bases and J by 4 bases; unmatched bases: 10. The CDR3 covers 16 residues. From germline, CDR1 is SGHVS and CDR2 FQNEAQ.

The chain couples TRBV6-5 to TRBJ1-1; possible D gene TRBD1, 5 bases. In germline, CDR1 is MNHEY, CDR2 SVGAGI. Between the trimmed V and J ends, which lost 0 bases and 0 bases, there was a span of 8 bases. This CDR3 has 15 amino acids. The CDR3 spells CASSYSRQLNTEAFF. The CDR3 coding sequence is TGTGCCAGCAGTTACTCGAGACAGTTGAACACTGAAGCTTTCTTT.

V usage is TRBV9 and J usage is TRBJ1-3, with D tentatively TRBD1 (6 bases). This CDR3 spans 18 amino acids. Trimming left V 0 bases short and J 0 bases short, with 16 bases between. CDR1 and CDR2 (germline): SGDLS, YYNGEE. The CDR3 region is CASSVATGTRSSGNTIYF. The CDR3 bases are TGTGCCAGCAGCGTAGCTACAGGGACACGGAGCTCTGGAAACACCATATATTTT.

On this clone itself: The sample carries other DNA sequences with the same CDR3. V is TRBV6-5 and J is TRBJ1-2; 7 bases are shared with TRBD1. CDR1 and CDR2 (germline): MNHEY, SVGAGI. The CDR3 totals 13 residues. V trimming: 6 bases; J trimming: 2 bases; junction bases outside the gene matches: 3. The CDR3 is CASRPGQNYGYTF. In DNA form, the CDR3 reads TGTGCCAGCAGGCCGGGACAGAACTATGGCTACACCTTC.

The chain recombines TRBV7-8 with TRBJ1-2; D is undetermined. Germline CDR1 is SGHVS and CDR2 is FQNEAQ. V was cut by 1 base and J by 4 bases, with 13 bases left in between. The CDR3 contains 15 residues. The CDR3 DNA sequence: TGTGCCAGCAGCTTAGACGCGGGCCTGCTCTATGGCTACACCTTC. Amino acid sequence: CASSLDAGLLYGYTF. The variable domain in full, completed from reference TRBV7-8 and TRBJ1-2, reads GAGVSQSPRYKVAKRGQDVALRCDPISGHVSLFWYQQALGQGPEFLTYFQNEAQLDKSGLPSDRFFAERPEGSVSTLKIQRTQQEDSAVYLCASSLDAGLLYGYTFGSGTRLTVV.

This chain connects TRBV30 to TRBJ2-5; 8 bases line up with TRBD2. The CDR3 loop spans 13 amino acids. Germline CDR1 GTSNPN, CDR2 SVGIG (reference sequence). The J segment lost 10 bases and the V segment lost 3 bases, leaving 10 bases of the junction unmatched. The CDR3 reads CAWRTGGGYIQYF. CDR3 DNA: TGTGCCTGGAGGACGGGCGGGGGGTATATCCAGTACTTC.

The genes are TRBV27 and TRBJ1-4; D not resolved. This CDR3 region has 13 residues. The V gene's germline CDR1 is MNHEY and CDR2 SMNVEV (reference sequence). Trimming cost V 4 bases and J 5 bases, with 8 bases left between them. As DNA, the CDR3 is TGTGCCAGCAGTTCGCCCCTAAATGAAAAACTGTTTTTT. The encoded protein is CASSSPLNEKLFF.

The rearrangement joins TRBV19 to TRBJ2-1; 12 bases align to TRBD2. The CDR3 length is 16 residues. The junction had 6 bases not matched to a gene; V was cut back by 3 bases and J by 6 bases. Looked up from germline, CDR1 is LNHDA and CDR2 is SQIVND (reference sequence). The CDR3 here is CASSILAGGPVNEQFF. The CDR3 region has the DNA TGTGCCAGTAGTATTCTAGCGGGAGGGCCGGTCAATGAGCAGTTCTTC. The variable domain in full, with the rest retrieved from reference TRBV19 and TRBJ2-1, is DGGITQSPKYLFRKEGQNVTLSCEQNLNHDAMYWYRQDPGQGLRLIYYSQIVNDFQKGDIAEGYSVSREKKESFPLTVTSAQKNPTAFYLCASSILAGGPVNEQFFGPGTRLTVL.

The sample holds a few counts of this clone. Germline and junction disagree at one end, which may indicate a read error. J is TRBJ2-6 and V is TRBV7-9, with D tentatively TRBD1 (5 bases). The CDR3 has 15 amino acids. CDR1 is SEHNR and CDR2 is FQNEAQ in the germline V gene (reference sequence). CDR3 sequence (DNA): TGTGCCAGCAGCCTCAGTCTGTCTGGGGCCAACGGCCTGACTTTC. Translation: CASSLSLSGANGLTF.

The chain carries TRBV7-3 and TRBJ2-3, with TRBD2 matching over 9 bases. The junction had 4 bases not matched to a gene; V was cut back by 1 base and J by 5 bases. This CDR3 spans 15 amino acids. CDR1 is SGHTA and CDR2 is FQGTGA in the germline V gene. In DNA form, the CDR3 reads TGTGCCAGCAGCTTAAGCGGGGGGGCGGGAGATACGCAGTATTTT. It codes for CASSLSGGAGDTQYF.

A note on this clone: The sample has other DNA sequences that encode this CDR3 too. The rearrangement joins TRBV18 to TRBJ2-7, with unresolved D. Looked up from germline, CDR1 is KGHSH and CDR2 is LQKENI. Trimming took off 3 bases at V and 0 bases at J, with 3 bases between the two ends. This CDR3 comprises 12 residues. Here the CDR3 DNA reads TGTGCCAGCTCACCGAGCTCCTACGAGCAGTACTTC. Translating gives CASSPSSYEQYF. Supplemented by reference TRBV18 and TRBJ2-7, the full variable domain reads NAGVMQNPRHLVRRRGQEARLRCSPMKGHSHVYWYRQLPEEGLKFMVYLQKENIIDESGMPKERFSAEFPKEGPSILRIQQVVRGDSAAYFCASSPSSYEQYFGPGTRLTVT.

The J gene is TRBJ2-1, the V gene TRBV27; maybe TRBD2 (6 bases). The CDR3 is 15 amino acids. Trimming stripped 1 base from V and 8 bases from J, with 15 bases between. Germline loops: CDR1 MNHEY, CDR2 SMNVEV (reference sequence). The CDR3 here is CASSLYGPAGDEQFF. The CDR3 coding sequence is TGTGCCAGCAGTTTATACGGGCCAGCGGGCGATGAGCAGTTCTTC.

This clone was seen just once. The chain is built from TRBV5-6 and TRBJ2-7; D remains ambiguous. Trimming shortened V by 2 bases and J by 6 bases, and 9 bases separated the two germline ends. Per germline, CDR1 SGHDT and CDR2 YYEEEE. The CDR3 has 12 residues. CDR3 coding DNA: TGTGCCAGCAGCTTTGTAGGCGGCGAGCAGTACTTC. Residues: CASSFVGGEQYF. The full variable domain, completed using reference TRBV5-6 and TRBJ2-7, is DAGVTQSPTHLIKTRGQQVTLRCSPKSGHDTVSWYQQALGQGPQFIFQYYEEEERQRGNFPDRFSGHQFPNYSSELNVNALLLGDSALYLCASSFVGGEQYFGPGTRLTVT.

Comment on this clone: At one end, the junction sequence differs from germline, possibly due to a read error. The chain combines TRBV9 with TRBJ1-2; no firm D call. The germline CDR1 and CDR2 sequences are SGDLS and YYNGEE. There are 13 residues in the CDR3. The DNA for the CDR3 is TGTGCCAGCAGCGTCATGTCGAACTCTGGCTACACCTTC. Translation: CASSVMSNSGYTF.

V gene TRBV12-5 combines with J gene TRBJ2-4; no clear D. Germline V gives CDR1 LGHNT, CDR2 FRNRAP. Trimming pared 1 base from V and 6 bases from J, leaving 4 bases between. The length of the CDR3 is 12 residues. CDR3 residues: CASGLAGNIQYF. The DNA of the CDR3 is TGTGCTAGTGGTTTGGCGGGAAACATTCAGTACTTC.

This clone was observed a few times. The genes are TRBV6-5 and TRBJ1-5, with D possibly matching TRBD1 (5 bases). This CDR3 spans 14 amino acids. The germline gives CDR1 MNHEY, CDR2 SVGAGI. The V and J ends lost 6 bases and 7 bases respectively, with 16 bases between them. The CDR3, as DNA: TGTGCCAGCAGCACAAGGGTGGACAAGCAGCCCCAGCATTTT. As protein: CASSTRVDKQPQHF.

The V and J genes are TRBV27 and TRBJ1-1, with D hard to call. The CDR3 loop spans 13 amino acids. The V gene lost 5 bases and the J gene lost 5 bases, with 12 bases spanning the gap. Per the germline V gene, CDR1 is MNHEY and CDR2 is SMNVEV (reference sequence). The DNA for the CDR3 is TGTGCCAGCAGTCTCCTCAGATCGACTGAAGCTTTCTTT. Translation gives CASSLLRSTEAFF.

The rearrangement joins TRBV6-1 to TRBJ1-1; D gene uncertain. V lost 3 bases and J lost 2, with 13 bases in between. Germline V gene data show CDR1 as MNHNS and CDR2 as SASEGT. The CDR3 has 15 amino acids. The CDR3 DNA follows: TGTGCCAGCAGTGATGCGGCAGAAAGAAACACTGAAGCTTTCTTT. It yields the protein CASSDAAERNTEAFF.